This T cell receptor beta chain emerged from a study of T cells in women clearing cervical HPV infection. Study details: Donors had HPV16-related CIN3 or worse; 2 had invasive cancer.

Libraries were prepared by immunoSEQ multiplex PCR; TCRdb keeps only in-frame clonotypes and omits some of them. The listing contains around 41,000 clones. A note on this clone: The read ends 3 residues shy of where the CDR3 ends; the end is completed using the germline J gene.

Trimming left V 6 bases short and J 3 bases short, with 24 bases between. The CDR3 is 18 residues long. The germline gives CDR1 MDHEN, CDR2 SYDVKM. Cervical HPV DNA detected by MY09/MY11 PCR, typed by dot-blot. V and J are TRBV28 and TRBJ1-5; D is possibly TRBD1 (5 bases). The sequence was collected from a woman between 18 and 70 years old with a cervical HPV16 infection that either progressed to CIN3+ or cleared (not recorded which). Input material: blood buffy coat. Partial CDR3 DNA: TGTGCCAGCAGAAATAGGGACTACGAAGCCCGCTTCAATCAGCCC. As protein: CASRNRDYEARFNQP. The full CDR3 sequence reads CASRNRDYEARFNQPQHF.